This TCR beta chain was documented in a study of T cells in tuberculosis. In the study overall: T cells were selected with CD1B tetramers loaded with glucose monomycolate. In South Africa, adults with active tuberculosis were compared with IGRA-negative and latently infected IGRA-positive adolescents. Notes on the study in general: Smaller distances to GMM-specific TCRs suggested their expansion in active tuberculosis.

In regard to this clone: Its antigen is unknown.

Each clinical donor contributed on average roughly 92,000 T cells from unsorted cryopreserved PBMC. Looked up from germline, CDR1 is SGHRS and CDR2 is YFSETQ. The CDR3 is 15 residues long. The junction had 10 bases not matched to a gene; V was cut back by 2 bases and J by 7 bases. The data were produced by immunoSEQ multiplex PCR, yet TCRdb's version contains in-frame clones alone and is incomplete. The sample has over 30,000 clones, roughly 97% seen once; the top ten hold under 7%. The rearrangement links TRBV5-1 to TRBJ1-2; TRBD1 matches at 8 bases. Sequenced material: PBMCs. The clonotype originates from a donor aged 10 to 29 with latent tuberculosis or without tuberculosis infection. The CDR3 protein is CASSLWPSQGGGYTF. The CDR3 nucleotides are TGCGCCAGCAGCTTATGGCCCTCACAGGGGGGTGGCTACACCTTC.